The source of this T cell receptor (beta chain) is a study of blood T cell repertoires in COVID-19. As for the study in general: PBMCs, B-cell-depleted T cells, or T cells were the source of the cDNA or gDNA that made up the material.

V was shortened by 1 base and J by 5 bases, with 5 bases between the two germline ends. Germline V CDR1 and CDR2: MGHRA, YSYEKL. The CDR3 runs to 13 residues. In the original processing: Amplification of reference gene primers was used by the study to estimate nucleated cell counts. Measured with immunoSEQ multiplex PCR; TCRdb has only the in-frame clones, and not every one. D and trimming come from the DNA, and the V and J calls and clone size come from that table. Of about 150,000 clones listed, roughly nine tenths are singletons. The specimen sequenced was peripheral blood. The sequence came from a woman between 40 and 50 years old with acute or convalescent COVID-19. This chain connects TRBV4-1 to TRBJ1-4, with D hard to call. CDR3 amino acids: CASSQVQNEKLFF. The CDR3, as DNA: TGCGCCAGCAGCCAAGTCCAGAATGAAAAACTGTTTTTT.